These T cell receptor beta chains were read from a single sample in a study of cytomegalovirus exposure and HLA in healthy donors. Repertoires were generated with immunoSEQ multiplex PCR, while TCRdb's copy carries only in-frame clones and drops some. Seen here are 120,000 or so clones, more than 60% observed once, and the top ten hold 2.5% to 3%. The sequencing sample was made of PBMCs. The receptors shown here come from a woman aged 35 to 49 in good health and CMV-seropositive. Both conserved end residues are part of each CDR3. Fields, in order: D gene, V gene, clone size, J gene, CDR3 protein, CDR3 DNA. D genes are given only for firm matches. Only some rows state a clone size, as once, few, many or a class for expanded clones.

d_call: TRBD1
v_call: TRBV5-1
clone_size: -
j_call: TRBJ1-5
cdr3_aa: CASSLGDRSNQPQHF
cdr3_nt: TGCGCCAGCAGCTTGGGGGACAGGAGCAATCAGCCCCAGCATTTT

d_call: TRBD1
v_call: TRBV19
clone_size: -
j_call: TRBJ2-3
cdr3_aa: CASSDSGGGTDTQYF
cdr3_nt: TGTGCCAGTAGTGACTCAGGGGGCGGCACAGATACGCAGTATTTT

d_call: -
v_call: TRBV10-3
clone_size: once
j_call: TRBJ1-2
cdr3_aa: CAISDDRRNYGYTF
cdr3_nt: TGTGCCATCAGTGATGACAGGAGAAACTATGGCTACACCTTC

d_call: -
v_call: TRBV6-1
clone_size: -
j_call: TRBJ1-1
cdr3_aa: CASSVGGRNTEAFF
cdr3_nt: TGTGCCAGCAGTGTAGGGGGACGCAACACTGAAGCTTTCTTT

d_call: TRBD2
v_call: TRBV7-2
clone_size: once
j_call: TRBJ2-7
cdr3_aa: CASSFAGGSYEQYF
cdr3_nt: TGTGCCAGCAGCTTTGCGGGAGGATCCTACGAGCAGTACTTC

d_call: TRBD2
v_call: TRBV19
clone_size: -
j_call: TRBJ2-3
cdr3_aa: CASRSTSGTDTQYF
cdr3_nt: TGTGCCAGTAGATCGACTAGCGGTACAGATACGCAGTATTTT

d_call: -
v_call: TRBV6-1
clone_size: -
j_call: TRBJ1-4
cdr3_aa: CASSVSRTNEKLFF
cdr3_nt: TGTGCCAGCAGTGTATCTAGGACTAATGAAAAACTGTTTTTT

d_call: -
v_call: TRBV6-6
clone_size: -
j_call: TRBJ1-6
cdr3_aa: CASSQQNSPLHF
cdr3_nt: TGTGCCAGCAGTCAACAAAATTCACCCCTCCACTTT

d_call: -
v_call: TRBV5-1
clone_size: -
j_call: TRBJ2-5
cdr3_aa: CASSSRTDYGETQYF
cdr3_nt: TGCGCCAGCAGCTCACGGACCGACTATGGAGAGACCCAGTACTTC

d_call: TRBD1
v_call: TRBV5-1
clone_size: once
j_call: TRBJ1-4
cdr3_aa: CASSSPTGGAEIGNEKLFF
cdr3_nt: TGCGCCAGCAGCTCCCCGACAGGGGGCGCCGAAATAGGGAATGAAAAACTGTTTTTT

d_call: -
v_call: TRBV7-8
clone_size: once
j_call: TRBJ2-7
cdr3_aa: CASSLVRGPGREQYF
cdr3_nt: TGTGCCAGCAGCTTAGTTAGGGGCCCGGGTCGTGAGCAGTACTTC

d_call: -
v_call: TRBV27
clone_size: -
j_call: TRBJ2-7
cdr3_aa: CASSGRRVGEQYF
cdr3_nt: TGTGCCAGCAGTGGGAGGAGAGTAGGGGAGCAGTACTTC

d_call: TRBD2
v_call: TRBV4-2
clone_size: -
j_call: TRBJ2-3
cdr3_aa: CASSQKFLAGVGADTQYF
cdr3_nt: TGTGCCAGCAGCCAAAAGTTTCTAGCGGGAGTAGGAGCAGATACGCAGTATTTT

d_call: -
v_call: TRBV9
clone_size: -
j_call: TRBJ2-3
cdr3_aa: CASSFGVTDTQYF
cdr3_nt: TGTGCCAGCAGCTTCGGGGTTACAGATACGCAGTATTTT

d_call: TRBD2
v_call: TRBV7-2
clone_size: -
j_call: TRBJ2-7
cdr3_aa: CASSMGLAGLGYEQYF
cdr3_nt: TGTGCCAGCAGTATGGGACTAGCGGGCCTGGGCTACGAGCAGTACTTC

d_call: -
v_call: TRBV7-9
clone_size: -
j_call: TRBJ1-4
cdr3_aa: CASSLRRDQDEKLFF
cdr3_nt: TGTGCCAGCAGCTTACGCAGGGATCAGGATGAAAAACTGTTTTTT

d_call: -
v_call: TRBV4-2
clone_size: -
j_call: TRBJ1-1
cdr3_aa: CASSQEVAGGNTEAFF
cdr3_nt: TGTGCCAGCAGCCAAGAGGTGGCCGGGGGGAACACTGAAGCTTTCTTT

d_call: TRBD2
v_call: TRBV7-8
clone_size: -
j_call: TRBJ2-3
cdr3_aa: CASGLAGFRTDTQYF
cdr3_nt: TGTGCCAGCGGACTAGCGGGCTTCCGCACAGATACGCAGTATTTT

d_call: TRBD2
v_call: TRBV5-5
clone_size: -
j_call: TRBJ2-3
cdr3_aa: CASSPLSSGGTDTQYF
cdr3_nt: TGTGCCAGCAGTCCTCTTTCCAGCGGGGGCACAGATACGCAGTATTTT

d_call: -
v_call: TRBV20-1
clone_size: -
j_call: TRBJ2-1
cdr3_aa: CSARVYNEQFF
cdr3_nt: TGCAGTGCCCGCGTCTACAATGAGCAGTTCTTC

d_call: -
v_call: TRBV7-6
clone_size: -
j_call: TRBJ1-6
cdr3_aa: CASSQSGAVDSPLHF
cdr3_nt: TGTGCCAGCAGCCAAAGCGGGGCAGTGGATTCACCCCTCCACTTT

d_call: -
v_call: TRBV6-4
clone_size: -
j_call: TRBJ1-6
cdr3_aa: CASSICRGYSPLHF
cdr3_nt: TGTGCCAGCAGTATCTGCAGGGGTTATTCACCCCTCCACTTT

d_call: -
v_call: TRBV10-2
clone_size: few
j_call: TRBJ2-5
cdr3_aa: CASKAFAGRKTQYF
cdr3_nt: TGCGCCAGCAAGGCCTTCGCGGGCCGGAAGACCCAGTACTTC

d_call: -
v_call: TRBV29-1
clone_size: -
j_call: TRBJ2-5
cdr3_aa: CSVEADRWETQYF
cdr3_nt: TGCAGCGTTGAAGCGGACAGATGGGAGACCCAGTACTTC

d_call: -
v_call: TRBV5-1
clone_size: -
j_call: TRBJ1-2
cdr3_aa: CASSLDGNNYGYTF
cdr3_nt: TGCGCCAGCAGCTTGGACGGGAATAACTATGGCTACACCTTC

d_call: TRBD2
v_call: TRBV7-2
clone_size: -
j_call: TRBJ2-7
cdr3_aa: CASSFSGNPTYEQYF
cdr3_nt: TGTGCCAGCAGCTTCAGCGGGAACCCAACCTACGAGCAGTACTTC

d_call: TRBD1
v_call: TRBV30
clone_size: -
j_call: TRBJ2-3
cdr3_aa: CAWSVRAGGRYTDTQYF
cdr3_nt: TGTGCCTGGAGTGTAAGGGCAGGGGGCAGGTACACAGATACGCAGTATTTT

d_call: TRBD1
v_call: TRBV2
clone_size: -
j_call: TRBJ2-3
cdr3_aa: CASSVPGTVVDTQYF
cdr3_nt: TGTGCCAGCAGTGTACCTGGGACAGTTGTAGATACGCAGTATTTT

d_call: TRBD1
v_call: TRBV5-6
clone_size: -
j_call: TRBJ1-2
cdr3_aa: CASSSPRGQGYGYTF
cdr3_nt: TGTGCCAGCAGCTCCCCTCGAGGACAGGGGTATGGCTACACCTTC

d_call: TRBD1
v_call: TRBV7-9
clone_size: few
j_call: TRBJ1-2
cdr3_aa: CASSFGTDYGYTF
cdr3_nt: TGTGCCAGCAGCTTCGGGACAGACTATGGCTACACCTTC

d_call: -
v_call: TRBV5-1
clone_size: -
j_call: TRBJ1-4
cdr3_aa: CASSFSPPTNEKLFF
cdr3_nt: TGCGCCAGCAGCTTTTCCCCCCCGACTAATGAAAAACTGTTTTTT

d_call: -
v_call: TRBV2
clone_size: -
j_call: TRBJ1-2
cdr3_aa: CASSERAGYGYGYTF
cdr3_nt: TGTGCCAGCAGTGAACGGGCGGGGTACGGCTATGGCTACACCTTC